Below are 2 T cell receptor beta chains sequenced from a single sample in a study of blood T cell repertoires in COVID-19. Libraries were prepared by immunoSEQ multiplex PCR; TCRdb keeps only in-frame clonotypes and omits some of them. The data contain roughly 340,000 clones, approximately 90% of them singletons. The sequenced sample was PBMCs or T cells enriched from blood (not recorded which). Receptor source: a man in his late teens or twenties who had recovered from COVID-19.

V is TRBV7-9 and J is TRBJ1-4, with D hard to call. V was cut by 1 base and J by 3 bases, with 6 bases left in between. Per germline, CDR1 SEHNR and CDR2 FQNEAQ (reference sequence). The CDR3 length is 14 residues. CDR3 sequence: CASSLGSANEKLFF. The CDR3 nucleotides read TGTGCCAGCAGCTTAGGTTCTGCTAATGAAAAACTGTTTTTT.

This clone showed up just once. The V and J genes are TRBV6-5 and TRBJ1-5; D is uncertain. The CDR3 length is 14 residues. The V gene lost 4 bases and the J gene lost 0 bases, with 7 bases spanning the gap. From germline, CDR1 is MNHEY and CDR2 SVGAGI. The CDR3 spells CASSSVYSNQPQHF. CDR3 DNA: TGTGCCAGCAGTTCCGTGTATAGCAATCAGCCCCAGCATTTT.